The 21 T cell receptor beta chains given below trace back to one sample, sequenced in a study of T cells in Graves' hyperthyroidism and ophthalmopathy. The source material, RNA transcripts, was used to amplify TCR beta CDR3 regions. In the first-round RT-PCR of the TCR CDR3, the HTBI primer set was used. TCRdb fed the multiplex PCR reads into MiXCR, producing one record per CDR3 protein. This sample yields hundreds of thousands of distinct CDR3 sequences, of which 40% to 55% are seen a single time; under 8% belongs to the top ten. Input material: peripheral blood or thyroid tissue (not recorded which). The receptors come from an adult man with Graves' disease, either hyperthyroidism or ophthalmopathy (not recorded which).

This clonotype has ten or more counts. The CDR3 sequence: CSARSLAGSYEQYF. The CDR3 coding sequence is TGCAGTGCTAGATCGCTAGCGGGCTCCTACGAGCAGTACTTC. This chain joins TRBV20-1 and TRBJ2-7, with 8 bases identical to TRBD2. CDR3 size: 14 residues. Germline assignment: CDR1 DFQATT and CDR2 SNEGSKA (reference sequence). Trimming removed 2 bases from V and 0 bases from J; junction bases left unmatched: 3.

As concerns this clonotype: One junction end does not reproduce the germline sequence, and a read error may be involved. This sequence joins TRBV2 and TRBJ2-5; 7 positions agree with TRBD1. Germline V gene data show CDR1 as SNHLY and CDR2 as FYNNEI. This CDR3 has 14 residues. The CDR3 loop is CATSDPGGNQPQYF. CDR3 DNA: TGTGCCACCAGTGACCCAGGGGGTAATCAGCCCCAGTACTTC.

This clonotype was seen once. The chain employs TRBV29-1 and TRBJ1-2; 9 bases agree with TRBD1. The V and J ends lost 4 bases and 6 bases, in that order; junction bases with no gene match: 3. Germline V gene sequence: CDR1 SQVTM, CDR2 ANQGSEA. The CDR3 is 12 residues long. DNA of the CDR3: TGCAGCGTTGCACAGGGGGCCCATGGCTACACCTTC. It specifies CSVAQGAHGYTF.

The chain carries TRBV5-1 and TRBJ1-1; D unclear. Deletions cut 0 bases from V and 3 bases from J, with 12 bases between. Germline CDR1 reads SGHRS; CDR2 reads YFSETQ. The CDR3 has 15 amino acids. CDR3 protein: CASSLGVSFDTEAFF. CDR3 DNA sequence: TGCGCCAGCAGCTTGGGTGTTAGCTTCGACACTGAAGCTTTCTTT.

Ten or more counts support this clonotype. The CDR3 DNA reads as TGTGCCAGCAATGGGGTGAACACTGAAGCTTTCTTT. Encoded protein: CASNGVNTEAFF. This sequence joins TRBV2 and TRBJ1-1; the D is unclear. Per the germline V gene, CDR1 is SNHLY and CDR2 is FYNNEI. The CDR3 has 12 residues. V lost 7 bases and J lost 0, with 6 bases in between.

V and J are TRBV12-3 or TRBV12-4 and TRBJ1-6; possibly TRBD1 for D (5 bases). The length of the CDR3 is 16 residues. Trimming stripped 3 bases from V and 7 bases from J, with 16 bases between. DNA for the CDR3: TGTGCCAGCAGTTTTCAGGCAGGGACGGTGAATTCACCCCTCCACTTT. Protein sequence: CASSFQAGTVNSPLHF.

This clonotype was recorded a few times. The chain has TRBV7-9 and TRBJ2-7; TRBD1 is a possible D gene (6 bases). The CDR3 has 14 residues. V lost 5 bases to trimming and J lost 3 bases, with 14 bases between them. Germline loops: CDR1 SEHNR, CDR2 FQNEAQ (reference sequence). CDR3: CASSQADRYYEQYF. CDR3 bases: TGTGCCAGCAGCCAAGCAGACAGGTACTACGAGCAGTACTTC.

This clonotype has a handful of counts. The chain joins TRBV2 to TRBJ1-6; D gene unclear. Germline V gene sequence: CDR1 SNHLY, CDR2 FYNNEI. Trimming removed 5 bases from V and 10 bases from J, with 12 bases in between. The CDR3 totals 13 residues. In DNA form, the CDR3 reads TGTGCCAGCAGTTTAGGGTCAGAATCACCCCTCCACTTT. It codes for CASSLGSESPLHF.

This chain links TRBV7-9 with TRBJ1-1; no definite D call. The CDR3 runs 17 residues. Trimming stripped 4 bases from V and 0 bases from J, with 18 bases between. The germline V gene has CDR1 SEHNR and CDR2 FQNEAQ (reference sequence). The CDR3 region has the DNA TGTGCCAGCAGCTATTACGCCGGGTCCGTCATGAACACTGAAGCTTTCTTT. The encoded protein is CASSYYAGSVMNTEAFF.

V is TRBV29-1 and J is TRBJ1-2, with TRBD1 identical over 9 bases. This CDR3 has 11 amino acids. V shed 7 bases, J shed 8 bases, and the junction held 5 bases outside the gene matches. Germline V CDR1 and CDR2: SQVTM, ANQGSEA. The chain's CDR3 is CSGQGESGYTF. The DNA for the CDR3 is TGCAGCGGACAGGGGGAGAGCGGCTACACCTTC.

This chain uses TRBV2 with TRBJ1-2; perhaps TRBD1 as D (5 bases). The germline gives CDR1 SNHLY, CDR2 FYNNEI. V was pared by 3 bases and J by 8 bases, with 16 bases between. CDR3 size: 14 residues. Written as DNA, the CDR3 is TGTGCCAGCAGTGAGAACAGGATTACGGGGGGCTACACCTTC. This sequence encodes CASSENRITGGYTF.

Turning to this clonotype: A much larger clone differs by one base, so this may be a read error. The chain recombines TRBV29-1 with TRBJ1-5; unclear D gene. The CDR3 is 13 residues long. The germline gives CDR1 SQVTM, CDR2 ANQGSEA. CDR3 bases: TGCAGCGTGGCCCTAGGGATGGATCAGCCCCAGAATTTT. It encodes CSVALGMDQPQNF.

This clonotype was observed once. V and J are TRBV7-2 and TRBJ2-7, with TRBD1 matching 7 bases. Trimming cost V 5 bases and J 6 bases; bases outside gene matches: 4. Germline loops: CDR1 SGHTA, CDR2 FQGNSA. The CDR3 length is 12 residues. CDR3 region: CASSLRQGEQYF. The DNA of the CDR3 is TGTGCCAGCAGCCTCAGACAGGGCGAGCAGTACTTC. The full variable domain, its missing parts supplied by reference TRBV7-2 and TRBJ2-7, is GAGVSQSPSNKVTEKGKDVELRCDPISGHTALYWYRQSLGQGLEFLIYFQGNSAPDKSGLPSDRFSAERTGGSVSTLTIQRTQQEDSAVYLCASSLRQGEQYFGPGTRLTVT.

The rearrangement links TRBV2 to TRBJ1-2, with D unclear. Germline lookup yields CDR1 SNHLY and CDR2 FYNNEI. This CDR3 has 11 amino acids. Trimming left V 11 bases short and J 3 bases short, with 10 bases between. CDR3 sequence (DNA): TGTGCCTGGGTAGCCGACTATGGCTACACCTTC. Protein product: CAWVADYGYTF. The full variable domain, its missing parts supplied by reference TRBV2 and TRBJ1-2, is EPEVTQTPSHQVTQMGQEVILRCVPISNHLYFYWYRQILGQKVEFLVSFYNNEISEKSEIFDDQFSVERPDGSNFTLKIRSTKLEDSAMYFCAWVADYGYTFGSGTRLTVV.

With respect to this clonotype: Given a much more abundant clone one base away, this may be a read error. The chain links TRBV7-3 to TRBJ2-7, with 7 bases matching TRBD1. Germline CDR1 and CDR2: SGHTA and FQGTGA. The CDR3 extends over 14 amino acids. Trimming removed 3 bases from V and 3 bases from J; junction bases left unmatched: 5. CDR3 in amino acids: CASSFRDSDYEQYF. DNA for the CDR3: TGTGCCAGCAGCTTCCGGGACAGCGACTACGAGCAGTACTTC.

This clonotype was seen a single time. The rearrangement joins TRBV7-2 to TRBJ2-5, with a tentative D call TRBD1 (5 bases). From germline, CDR1 is SGHTA and CDR2 FQGNSA. Trimming removed 5 bases from V and 7 bases from J, with 17 bases in between. The CDR3 sequence is 14 residues long. The CDR3 nucleotides read TGTGCCAGCAGCACGACAGAAGCGTTAGGGACCCAGTACTTC. Translating it yields CASSTTEALGTQYF.

This clonotype was detected once. At one end the junction does not follow the germline gene, possibly because of a read error. The chain uses TRBV7-6 and TRBJ1-4; 10 nucleotides match TRBD1. CDR3 length: 15 amino acids. Germline CDR1 is SGHVS and CDR2 is FNYEAQ. CDR3 loop: CASSTRTGGNEKLFF. Written as DNA, the CDR3 is TGTGCTAGCAGCACCCGGACAGGGGGTAATGAAAAACTGTTTTTT.

This clonotype was counted at least ten times. This rearrangement joins TRBV2 to TRBJ2-5; 7 nucleotides align to TRBD2. Germline CDR1 and CDR2: SNHLY and FYNNEI. CDR3 size: 14 residues. V trimming: 4 bases; J trimming: 0 bases; junction bases outside the gene matches: 2. The DNA for the CDR3 is TGTGCCAGCAGTGCCGGGAGGTACCAAGAGACCCAGTACTTC. Its translation is CASSAGRYQETQYF.

The rearrangement uses TRBV7-2 and TRBJ1-4, with 10 nucleotides matching TRBD1. This CDR3 region has 16 residues. Germline CDR1 and CDR2: SGHTA and FQGNSA. J lost 8 bases, V lost 2 bases, and 8 bases had no gene match. This CDR3 is CASSLIGTGEDEKLFF. CDR3 DNA: TGTGCCAGCAGCTTAATCGGGACAGGGGAAGACGAAAAACTGTTTTTT.

This clonotype was observed at least ten times. V gene TRBV5-1 combines with J gene TRBJ1-1, with unresolved D. The CDR3 length is 14 residues. Germline V lookup: CDR1 SGHRS, CDR2 YFSETQ. V was pared by 0 bases and J by 1 base, with 7 bases between. CDR3 sequence: CASSLGPTNTEAFF. CDR3 bases: TGCGCCAGCAGCTTGGGACCCACGAACACTGAAGCTTTCTTT.

Points on this clonotype: One junction end does not reproduce the germline sequence, and a read error may be involved. The rearrangement links TRBV7-2 to TRBJ2-7; no firm D call. The CDR3 runs to 11 residues. Germline V CDR1 and CDR2: SGHTA, FQGNSA. This CDR3 reads CASSLLYEQHF. CDR3 coding DNA: TGTGCCAGCAGCTTGCTCTACGAGCAGCACTTC.